This T cell receptor (beta chain) was sequenced for a study of blood T cell repertoires in COVID-19. The CDR3 loop spans 13 amino acids. Trimming took 0 bases from V and 11 from J; bases not matched to a gene: 2. Germline values: CDR1 MRHNA, CDR2 SNTAGT. Only in-frame clones appear in the TCRdb table, and some are missing; sequencing was by immunoSEQ multiplex PCR. The sample lists some 76,000 clones, approximately 90% occurring once. This chain uses TRBV6-4 with TRBJ1-3; TRBD1 agrees at 9 bases. This receptor was identified in a human donor in a cohort sampled during active COVID-19. The source material was peripheral blood. CDR3 in amino acids: CASSDSTGGPIYF. In DNA, the CDR3 is TGTGCCAGCAGTGACTCGACAGGGGGTCCCATATATTTT.